This T cell receptor beta chain was recovered during a study of post-analysis software for immune sequencing data. On the study more broadly: Progressive-relapsing, secondary progressive and relapsing-remitting multiple sclerosis were among the disease courses included.

Each TCR beta cDNA library carried unique molecular identifiers. The yield from about 1 to 10 million T cells was 500,000 or so cDNA molecules in total. One entry per CDR3 protein results from TCRdb running MiXCR on the PCR reads. The data contain hundreds of thousands of distinct CDR3 sequences, about 32% of them singletons. As to this clonotype: Antigen unknown.

Study-level points and caveats: The F measure placed samples prepared in the same batch into strongly shared clusters. People with multiple sclerosis had a significantly lower normalized Chao1 diversity than controls did. The study found TRBV5-6, TRBV5-1 and TRBV20-1 among four to six TRBV segments more frequent in patients than controls.

This CDR3 spans 15 amino acids. With 5 bases clipped from V and 3 bases from J, the junction kept 6 bases outside the gene matches. Germline V gene lookup returns CDR1 MNHEY and CDR2 SVGAGI. The rearrangement links TRBV6-5 to TRBJ2-7, with TRBD2 matching over 11 bases. Sequenced input: blood. This TCR derives from a girl aged 5 to 17 with multiple sclerosis. The CDR3 sequence is CASSTRLAGSYEQYF. DNA of the CDR3: TGTGCCAGCAGTACCCGACTAGCGGGAAGCTACGAGCAGTACTTC.